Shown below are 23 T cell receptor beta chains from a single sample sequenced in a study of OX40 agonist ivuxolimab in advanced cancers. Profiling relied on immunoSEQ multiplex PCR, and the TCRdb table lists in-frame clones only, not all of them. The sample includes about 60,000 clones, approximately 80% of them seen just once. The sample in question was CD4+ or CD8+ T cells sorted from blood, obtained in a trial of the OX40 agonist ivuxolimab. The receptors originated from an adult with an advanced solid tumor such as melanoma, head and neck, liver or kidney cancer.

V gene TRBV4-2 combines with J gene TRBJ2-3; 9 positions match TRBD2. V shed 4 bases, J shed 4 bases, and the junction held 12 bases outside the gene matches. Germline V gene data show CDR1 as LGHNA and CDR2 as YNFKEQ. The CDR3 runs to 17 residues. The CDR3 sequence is CASSRRSRTSESDTQYF. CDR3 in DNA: TGTGCCAGCAGCCGACGGTCCCGGACTAGCGAGTCAGATACGCAGTATTTT.

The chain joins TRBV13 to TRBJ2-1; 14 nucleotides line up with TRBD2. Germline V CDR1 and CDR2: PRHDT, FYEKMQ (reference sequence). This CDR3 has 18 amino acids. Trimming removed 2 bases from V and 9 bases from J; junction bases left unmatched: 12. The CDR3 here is CASSLTPLTSGGASEQFF. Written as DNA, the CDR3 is TGTGCCAGCAGCTTAACCCCGTTGACTAGCGGGGGGGCTAGTGAGCAGTTCTTC.

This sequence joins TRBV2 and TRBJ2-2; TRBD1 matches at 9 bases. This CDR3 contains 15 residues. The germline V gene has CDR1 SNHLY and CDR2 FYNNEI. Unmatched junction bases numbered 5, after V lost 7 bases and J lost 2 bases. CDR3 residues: CASKLDRGNTGELFF. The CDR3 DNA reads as TGTGCCAGCAAGCTGGACAGGGGAAACACCGGGGAGCTGTTTTTT.

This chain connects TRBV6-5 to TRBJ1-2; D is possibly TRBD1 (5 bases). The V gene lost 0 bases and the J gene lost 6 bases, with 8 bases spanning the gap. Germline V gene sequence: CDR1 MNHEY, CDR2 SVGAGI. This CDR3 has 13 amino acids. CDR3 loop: CASSYSMGDGYTF. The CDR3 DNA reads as TGTGCCAGCAGTTACTCGATGGGGGATGGCTACACCTTC.

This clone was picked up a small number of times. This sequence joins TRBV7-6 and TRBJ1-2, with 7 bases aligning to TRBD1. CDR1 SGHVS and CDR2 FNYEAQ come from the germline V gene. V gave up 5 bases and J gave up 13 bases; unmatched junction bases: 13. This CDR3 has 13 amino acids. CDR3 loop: CASSNPGTAGSTF. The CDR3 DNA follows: TGTGCCAGCAGCAACCCCGGGACAGCAGGATCCACCTTC.

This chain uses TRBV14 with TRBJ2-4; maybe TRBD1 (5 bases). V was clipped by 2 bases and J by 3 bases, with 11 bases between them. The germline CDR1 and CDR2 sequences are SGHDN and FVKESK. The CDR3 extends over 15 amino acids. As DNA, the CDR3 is TGTGCCAGCAGCCAATTGGGGCCCGACAAAAACATTCAGTACTTC. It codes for CASSQLGPDKNIQYF.

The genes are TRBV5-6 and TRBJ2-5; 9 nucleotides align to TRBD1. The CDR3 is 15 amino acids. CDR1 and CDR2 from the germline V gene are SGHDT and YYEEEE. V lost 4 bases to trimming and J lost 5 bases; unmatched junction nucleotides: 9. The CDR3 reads CASSTGTGFMETQYF. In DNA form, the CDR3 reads TGTGCCAGCAGCACCGGGACAGGGTTTATGGAGACCCAGTACTTC.

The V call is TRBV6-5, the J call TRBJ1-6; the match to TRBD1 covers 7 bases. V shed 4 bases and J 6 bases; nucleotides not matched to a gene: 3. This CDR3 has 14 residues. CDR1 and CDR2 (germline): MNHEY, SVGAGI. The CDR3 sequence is CASSLTGLNSPLHF. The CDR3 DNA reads TGTGCCAGCAGTTTGACAGGGCTTAATTCACCCCTCCACTTT.

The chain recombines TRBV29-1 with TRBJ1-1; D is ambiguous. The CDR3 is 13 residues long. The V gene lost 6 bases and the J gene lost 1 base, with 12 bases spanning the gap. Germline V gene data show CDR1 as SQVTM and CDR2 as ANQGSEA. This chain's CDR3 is CSVETGSNTEAFF. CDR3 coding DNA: TGCAGCGTCGAAACGGGGTCGAACACTGAAGCTTTCTTT. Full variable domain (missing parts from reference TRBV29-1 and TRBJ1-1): SAVISQKPSRDICQRGTSLTIQCQVDSQVTMMFWYRQQPGQSLTLIATANQGSEATYESGFVIDKFPISRPNLTFSTLTVSNMSPEDSSIYLCSVETGSNTEAFFGQGTRLTVV.

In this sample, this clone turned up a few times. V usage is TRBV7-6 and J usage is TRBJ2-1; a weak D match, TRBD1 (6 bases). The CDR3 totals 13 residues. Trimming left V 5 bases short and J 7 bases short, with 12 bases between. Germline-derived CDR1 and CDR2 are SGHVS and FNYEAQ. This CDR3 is CASSPQQGNEQFF. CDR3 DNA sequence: TGTGCCAGCAGCCCACAACAGGGAAATGAGCAGTTCTTC.

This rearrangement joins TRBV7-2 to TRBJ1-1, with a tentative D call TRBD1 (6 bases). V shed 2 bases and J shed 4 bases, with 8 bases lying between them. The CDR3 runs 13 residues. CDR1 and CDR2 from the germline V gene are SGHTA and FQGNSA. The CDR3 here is CASSLRRGTEAFF. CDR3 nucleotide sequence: TGTGCCAGCAGCTTACGCAGGGGCACTGAAGCTTTCTTT.

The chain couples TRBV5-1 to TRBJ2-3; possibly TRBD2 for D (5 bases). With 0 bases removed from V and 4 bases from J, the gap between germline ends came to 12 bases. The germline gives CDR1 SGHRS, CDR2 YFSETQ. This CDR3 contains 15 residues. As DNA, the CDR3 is TGCGCCAGCAGCTTGGGGGGTAGCGAATCAGATACGCAGTATTTT. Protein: CASSLGGSESDTQYF.

CDR3 bases: TGTGCCAGTAGGAGGTCCTCCGGGACAGAAAAGAACACCGGGGAGCTGTTTTTT. Translating gives CASRRSSGTEKNTGELFF. V usage is TRBV19 and J usage is TRBJ2-2; 7 nucleotides line up with TRBD1. The J segment lost 1 base and the V segment lost 6 bases, leaving 14 bases of the junction unmatched. Germline assignment: CDR1 LNHDA and CDR2 SQIVND (reference sequence). The CDR3 consists of 18 residues.

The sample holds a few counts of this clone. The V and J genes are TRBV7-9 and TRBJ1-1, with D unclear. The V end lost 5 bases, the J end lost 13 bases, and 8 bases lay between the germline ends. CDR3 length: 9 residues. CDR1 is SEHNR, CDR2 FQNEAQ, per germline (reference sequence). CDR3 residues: CASSRNDFF. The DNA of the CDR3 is TGTGCCAGCAGCCGCAACGATTTCTTT. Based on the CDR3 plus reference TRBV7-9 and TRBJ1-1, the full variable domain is DTGVSQNPRHKITKRGQNVTFRCDPISEHNRLYWYRQTLGQGPEFLTYFQNEAQLEKSRLLSDRFSAERPKGSFSTLEIQRTEQGDSAMYLCASSRNDFFGQGTRLTVV.

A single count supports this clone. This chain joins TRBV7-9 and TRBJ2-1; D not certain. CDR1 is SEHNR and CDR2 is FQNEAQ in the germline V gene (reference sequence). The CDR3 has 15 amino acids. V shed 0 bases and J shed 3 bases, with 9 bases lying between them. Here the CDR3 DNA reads TGTGCCAGCAGCTTAGCTCCCCCGGGCTACAATGAGCAGTTCTTC. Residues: CASSLAPPGYNEQFF. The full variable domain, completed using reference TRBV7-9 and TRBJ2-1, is DTGVSQNPRHKITKRGQNVTFRCDPISEHNRLYWYRQTLGQGPEFLTYFQNEAQLEKSRLLSDRFSAERPKGSFSTLEIQRTEQGDSAMYLCASSLAPPGYNEQFFGPGTRLTVL.

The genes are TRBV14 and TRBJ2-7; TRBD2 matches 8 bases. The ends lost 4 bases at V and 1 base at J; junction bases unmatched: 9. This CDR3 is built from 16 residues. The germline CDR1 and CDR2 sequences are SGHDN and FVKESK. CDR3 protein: CASSRGLASGSYEQYF. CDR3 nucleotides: TGTGCCAGCAGCCGAGGGTTAGCTAGCGGGTCCTACGAGCAGTACTTC.

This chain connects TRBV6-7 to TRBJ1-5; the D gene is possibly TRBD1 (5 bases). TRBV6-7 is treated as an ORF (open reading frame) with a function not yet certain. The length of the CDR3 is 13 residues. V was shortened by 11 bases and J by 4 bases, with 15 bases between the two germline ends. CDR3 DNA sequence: TGTGCCGAAGTGACAGCATGTAATCAGCCCCAGCATTTT. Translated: CAEVTACNQPQHF.

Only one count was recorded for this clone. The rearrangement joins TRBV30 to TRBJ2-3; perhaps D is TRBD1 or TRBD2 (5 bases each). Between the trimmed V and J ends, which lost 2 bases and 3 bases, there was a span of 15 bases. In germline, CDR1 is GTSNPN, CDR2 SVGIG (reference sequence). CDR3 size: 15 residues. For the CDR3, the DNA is TGTGCCTGGAGTTGGCCTGGGGGAGATACAGATACGCAGTATTTT. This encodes CAWSWPGGDTDTQYF.

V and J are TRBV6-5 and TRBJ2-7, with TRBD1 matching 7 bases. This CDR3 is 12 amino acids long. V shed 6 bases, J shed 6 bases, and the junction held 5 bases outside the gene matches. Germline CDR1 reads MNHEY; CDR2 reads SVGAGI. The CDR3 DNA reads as TGTGCCAGCAGCCCCTACAGGGGCGAGCAGTACTTC. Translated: CASSPYRGEQYF.

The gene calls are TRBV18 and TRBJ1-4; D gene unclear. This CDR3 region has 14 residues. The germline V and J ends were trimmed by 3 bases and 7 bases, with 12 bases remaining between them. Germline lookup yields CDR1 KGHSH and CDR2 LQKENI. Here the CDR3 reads CASSPRRSAEKLFF. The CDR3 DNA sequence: TGTGCCAGCTCACCCCGGCGGAGCGCTGAAAAACTGTTTTTT.

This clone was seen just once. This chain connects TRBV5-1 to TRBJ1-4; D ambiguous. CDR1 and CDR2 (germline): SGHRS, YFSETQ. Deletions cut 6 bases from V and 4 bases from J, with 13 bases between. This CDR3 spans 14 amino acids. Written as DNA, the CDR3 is TGCGCCAGCAAAACCGGTGAAGGTAATGAAAAACTGTTTTTT. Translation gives CASKTGEGNEKLFF.

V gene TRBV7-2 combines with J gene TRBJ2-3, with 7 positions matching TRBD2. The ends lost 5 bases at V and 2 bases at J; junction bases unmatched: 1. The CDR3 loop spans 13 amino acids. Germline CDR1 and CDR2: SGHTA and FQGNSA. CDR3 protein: CASSRDYTDTQYF. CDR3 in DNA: TGTGCCAGCAGCCGGGACTACACAGATACGCAGTATTTT.

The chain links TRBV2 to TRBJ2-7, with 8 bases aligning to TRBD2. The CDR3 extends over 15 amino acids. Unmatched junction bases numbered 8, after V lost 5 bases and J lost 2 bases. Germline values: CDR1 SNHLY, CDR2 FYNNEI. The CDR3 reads CASSLRGGITYEQYF. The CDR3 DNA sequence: TGTGCCAGCAGTTTACGGGGGGGAATTACCTACGAGCAGTACTTC.